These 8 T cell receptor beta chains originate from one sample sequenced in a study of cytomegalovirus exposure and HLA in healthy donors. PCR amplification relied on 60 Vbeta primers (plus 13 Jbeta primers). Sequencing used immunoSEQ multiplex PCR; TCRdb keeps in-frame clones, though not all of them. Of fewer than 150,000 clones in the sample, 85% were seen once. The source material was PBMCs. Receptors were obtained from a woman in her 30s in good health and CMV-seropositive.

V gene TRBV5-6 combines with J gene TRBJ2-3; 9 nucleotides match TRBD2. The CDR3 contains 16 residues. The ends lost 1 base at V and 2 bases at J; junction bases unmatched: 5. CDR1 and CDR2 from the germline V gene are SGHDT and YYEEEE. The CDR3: CASSLYLAGITDTQYF. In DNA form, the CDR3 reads TGTGCCAGCAGCTTGTACCTAGCGGGAATCACAGATACGCAGTATTTT.

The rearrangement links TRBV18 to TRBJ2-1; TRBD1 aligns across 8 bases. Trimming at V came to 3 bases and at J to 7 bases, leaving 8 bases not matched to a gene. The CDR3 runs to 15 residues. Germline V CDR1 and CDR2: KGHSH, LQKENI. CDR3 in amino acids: CASSPRDRGWNEQFF. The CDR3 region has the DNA TGTGCCAGCTCACCTCGAGACAGGGGTTGGAATGAGCAGTTCTTC.

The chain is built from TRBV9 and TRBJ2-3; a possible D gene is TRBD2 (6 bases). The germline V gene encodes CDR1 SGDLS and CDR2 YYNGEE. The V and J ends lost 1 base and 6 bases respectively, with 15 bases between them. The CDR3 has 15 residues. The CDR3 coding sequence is TGTGCCAGCAGCGTATTAGGAGGAGGGCCGGATACGCAGTATTTT. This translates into CASSVLGGGPDTQYF.

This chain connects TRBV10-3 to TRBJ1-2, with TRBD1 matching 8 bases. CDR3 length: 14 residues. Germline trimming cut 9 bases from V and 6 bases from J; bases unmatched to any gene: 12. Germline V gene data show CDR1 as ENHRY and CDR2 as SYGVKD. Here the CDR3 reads CAMTGQGSPHGYTF. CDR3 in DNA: TGTGCCATGACCGGACAGGGAAGTCCCCATGGCTACACCTTC.

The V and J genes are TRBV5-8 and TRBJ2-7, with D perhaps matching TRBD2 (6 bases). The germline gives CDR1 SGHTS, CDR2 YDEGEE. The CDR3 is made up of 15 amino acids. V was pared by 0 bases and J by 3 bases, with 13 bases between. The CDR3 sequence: CASSLAGSGYYEQYF. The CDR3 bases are TGTGCCAGCAGCTTGGCGGGTAGCGGATACTACGAGCAGTACTTC.

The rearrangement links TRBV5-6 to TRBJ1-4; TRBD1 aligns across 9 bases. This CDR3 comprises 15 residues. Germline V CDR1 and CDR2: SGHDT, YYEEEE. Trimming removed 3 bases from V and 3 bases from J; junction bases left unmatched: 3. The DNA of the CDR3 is TGTGCCAGCAGCTCCCGGGACAGGGCTAATGAAAAACTGTTTTTT. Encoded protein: CASSSRDRANEKLFF.

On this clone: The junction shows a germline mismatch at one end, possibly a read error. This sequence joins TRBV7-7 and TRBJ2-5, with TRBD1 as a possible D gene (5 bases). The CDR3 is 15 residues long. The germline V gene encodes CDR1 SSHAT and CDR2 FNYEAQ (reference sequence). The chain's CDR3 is CASSLIGAGGETQYF. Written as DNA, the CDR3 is TGTGCTAGCAGCTTAATAGGGGCCGGCGGAGAGACCCAGTACTTC.

In DNA, the CDR3 is TGTGCCAGCAGTGAATCCGACTATACCTCCTACGAGCAGTACTTC. It yields the protein CASSESDYTSYEQYF. This chain links TRBV25-1 with TRBJ2-7; the D gene is possibly TRBD2 (5 bases). V shed 1 base and J shed 0 bases, with 10 bases lying between them. Germline loops: CDR1 MGHDK, CDR2 SYGVNS. The CDR3 is 15 residues long.